This is a list of T cell receptor beta chains from one sample in a study of early T cells in non-severe SARS-CoV-2 infection. TCRdb passed the 5' RACE reads through MiXCR, listing each CDR3 protein once. The table has approximately 34,000 distinct CDR3 sequences, about 8% seen once. The sample was whole blood, taken at baseline. The receptors derive from an adult who was a healthcare worker with PCR-confirmed SARS-CoV-2 infection or an uninfected control (not recorded which). The CDR3 runs from the conserved cysteine through the conserved F or W. The D gene is left open where the match is weak. The size field is filled for only some rows; it gives once, few, many or a size class.

few	TRBV28	TRBJ2-3	-	CASSLLGETTDTQYF	TGTGCCAGCAGTTTATTAGGGGAGACCACAGATACGCAGTATTTT
-	TRBV6-1	TRBJ1-5	TRBD1	CASRDRGVQPQHF	TGTGCCAGCAGGGACAGGGGGGTGCAGCCCCAGCATTTT
many	TRBV20-1	TRBJ2-1	-	CSAREGQAPYNEQFF	TGCAGTGCTAGAGAGGGGCAGGCCCCCTACAATGAGCAGTTCTTC
-	TRBV27	TRBJ2-7	-	CASSSGPRGYEQYF	TGTGCCAGCAGTTCCGGCCCAAGGGGCTACGAGCAGTACTTC
few	TRBV6-5	TRBJ2-5	-	CASSPDGGEETQYF	TGTGCCAGCAGTCCCGATGGTGGGGAAGAGACCCAGTACTTC
many	TRBV27	TRBJ2-7	-	CASSYGPGEQYF	TGTGCCAGCAGTTACGGACCGGGCGAGCAGTACTTC
-	TRBV4-3	TRBJ2-5	-	CASSQDLTPGETQYF	TGCGCCAGCAGCCAAGATCTCACCCCCGGAGAGACCCAGTACTTC
-	TRBV27	TRBJ2-1	-	CASSLANNEQFF	TGTGCCAGCAGTCTCGCGAACAATGAGCAGTTCTTC
many	TRBV13	TRBJ2-2	-	CASSTTEGTGELFF	TGTGCCAGCAGCACCACCGAGGGCACCGGGGAGCTGTTTTTT
-	TRBV7-2	TRBJ2-3	-	CASSSGSDSRDTQYF	TGTGCCAGCAGCTCGGGTAGCGACTCACGAGATACGCAGTATTTT
many	TRBV12-5	TRBJ2-2	-	CASGLTGWSGELFF	TGTGCTAGTGGCTTAACAGGGTGGAGCGGGGAGCTGTTTTTT
few	TRBV6-1	TRBJ2-7	TRBD1	CASSEAQSTGGYLYEQYF	TGTGCCAGCAGTGAAGCCCAATCGACAGGGGGCTATCTCTACGAGCAGTACTTC
few	TRBV4-1	TRBJ2-1	-	CASSQSVVEGRYNEQFF	TGCGCCAGCAGCCAGTCGGTTGTGGAGGGGCGATACAATGAGCAGTTCTTC
many	TRBV6-6	TRBJ2-5	TRBD1	CASNSRGSGGETQYF	TGTGCCAGCAATTCCAGAGGGTCAGGGGGAGAGACCCAGTACTTC
-	TRBV6-5	TRBJ1-1	-	CASSYSWEANRMTEAFF	TGTGCCAGCAGTTACTCGTGGGAGGCAAATCGGATGACTGAAGCTTTCTTT
few	TRBV12-3/TRBV12-4	TRBJ2-5	TRBD2	CASSLGLAGGQETQYF	TGTGCCAGCAGTTTAGGACTAGCGGGGGGGCAAGAGACCCAGTACTTC
few	TRBV24-1	TRBJ2-1	-	CATSDFQDSNEQFF	TGTGCCACCAGTGATTTTCAGGATAGCAATGAGCAGTTCTTC
medium-sized	TRBV5-1	TRBJ1-3	-	CASSLDGQGQGNTIYF	TGCGCCAGCAGCTTGGACGGCCAGGGGCAGGGAAACACCATATATTTT
many	TRBV20-1	TRBJ1-4	TRBD1	CSARAVGTVDEKLFF	TGCAGTGCTAGAGCCGTGGGGACAGTGGACGAAAAACTGTTTTTT
many	TRBV3-1	TRBJ1-2	-	CASSQPGQANYGYTF	TGTGCCAGCAGCCAACCAGGGCAAGCTAACTATGGCTACACCTTC
many	TRBV5-1	TRBJ2-3	TRBD2	CASSRGDRRTDTQYF	TGCGCCAGCAGCCGGGGGGACCGACGCACAGATACGCAGTATTTT
few	TRBV5-5	TRBJ1-1	TRBD1	CASSLGQGPSEAFF	TGTGCCAGCAGCTTGGGACAGGGCCCATCCGAAGCTTTCTTT
-	TRBV28	TRBJ2-7	TRBD1	CASSFEGQGTVEQYF	TGTGCCAGCAGTTTTGAGGGACAGGGGACTGTGGAGCAGTACTTC
many	TRBV12-3/TRBV12-4	TRBJ2-7	TRBD1	CASSVTGTGGSEQYF	TGTGCCAGCAGTGTAACCGGGACAGGGGGCTCCGAGCAGTACTTC
many	TRBV28	TRBJ2-7	-	CASRPGVSYEQYF	TGTGCCAGCAGGCCTGGAGTGTCCTACGAGCAGTACTTC
-	TRBV5-5	TRBJ2-2	TRBD2	CASSVAGVNTGELFF	TGTGCCAGCAGTGTAGCGGGGGTTAACACCGGGGAGCTGTTTTTT
many	TRBV20-1	TRBJ2-1	TRBD2	CSASKTSGYNEQFF	TGCAGTGCTAGTAAGACTAGCGGCTACAATGAGCAGTTCTTC
many	TRBV2	TRBJ2-1	TRBD1	CASSESYRGRGNEQFF	TGTGCCAGCAGTGAGAGCTACAGGGGGCGAGGCAATGAGCAGTTCTTC
few	TRBV4-1	TRBJ2-5	TRBD2	CASSRAGEETQYF	TGCGCCAGCAGCCGAGCGGGGGAAGAGACCCAGTACTTC
-	TRBV27	TRBJ2-1	-	CASSLAKYNEQFF	TGTGCCAGCAGTTTAGCTAAGTACAATGAGCAGTTCTTC
few	TRBV24-1	TRBJ2-1	-	CATSIGRAGFSEQFF	TGTGCCACCAGTATAGGTCGGGCCGGGTTTAGTGAGCAGTTCTTC
few	TRBV14	TRBJ2-1	TRBD2	CASSQDGILAGSHEQFF	TGTGCCAGCAGCCAAGATGGAATACTAGCGGGGAGCCATGAGCAGTTCTTC